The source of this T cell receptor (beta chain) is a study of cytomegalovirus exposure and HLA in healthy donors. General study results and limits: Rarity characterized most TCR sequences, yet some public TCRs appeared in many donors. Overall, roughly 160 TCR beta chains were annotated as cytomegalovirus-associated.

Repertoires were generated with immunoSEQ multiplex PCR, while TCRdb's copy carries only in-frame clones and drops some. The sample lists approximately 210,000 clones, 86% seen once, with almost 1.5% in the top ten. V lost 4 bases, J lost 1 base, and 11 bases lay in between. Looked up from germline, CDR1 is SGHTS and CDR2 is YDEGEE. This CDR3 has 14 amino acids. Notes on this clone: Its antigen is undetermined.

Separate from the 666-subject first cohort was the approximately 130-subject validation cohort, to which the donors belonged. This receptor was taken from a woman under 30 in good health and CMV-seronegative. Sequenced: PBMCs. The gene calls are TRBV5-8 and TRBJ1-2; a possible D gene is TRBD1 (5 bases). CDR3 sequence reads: CASSPQGNNYGYTF. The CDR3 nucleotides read TGTGCCAGCAGCCCCCAGGGAAATAACTATGGCTACACCTTC. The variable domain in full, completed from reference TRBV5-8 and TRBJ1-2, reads EAGVTQSPTHLIKTRGQQATLRCSPISGHTSVYWYQQALGLGLQFLLWYDEGEERNRGNFPPRFSGRQFPNYSSELNVNALELEDSALYLCASSPQGNNYGYTFGSGTRLTVV.